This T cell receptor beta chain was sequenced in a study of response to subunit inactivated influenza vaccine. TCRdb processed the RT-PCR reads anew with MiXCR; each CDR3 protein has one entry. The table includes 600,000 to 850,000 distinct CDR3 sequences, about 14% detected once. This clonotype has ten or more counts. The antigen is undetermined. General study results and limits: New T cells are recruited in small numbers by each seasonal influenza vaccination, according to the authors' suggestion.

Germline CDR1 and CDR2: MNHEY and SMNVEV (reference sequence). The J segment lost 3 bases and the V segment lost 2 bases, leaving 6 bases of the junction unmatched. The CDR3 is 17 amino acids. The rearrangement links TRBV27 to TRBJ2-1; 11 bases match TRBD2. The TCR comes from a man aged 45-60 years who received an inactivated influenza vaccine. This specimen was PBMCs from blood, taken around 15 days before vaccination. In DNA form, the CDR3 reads TGTGCCAGCAGTTTAGACTCTAGCGGGGGGTTCTACAATGAGCAGTTCTTC. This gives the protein CASSLDSSGGFYNEQFF.